The 26 T cell receptor beta chains presented below share a single source sample, sequenced in a study of blood T cell repertoires in COVID-19. Assay: immunoSEQ multiplex PCR; the TCRdb copy retains only in-frame clones and omits some. Of about 160,000 clones listed, 82% were seen once; the top ten hold about a sixth. The source material was PBMCs or T cells enriched from blood (not recorded which). Receptors originate from a man aged 55 to 70 who had recovered from COVID-19.

This chain connects TRBV11-2 to TRBJ2-5; possibly TRBD2 for D (5 bases). CDR3 size: 14 residues. V was trimmed by 0 bases and J by 1 base, leaving 6 bases between them. Germline CDR1 and CDR2: SGHAT and FQNNGV. The CDR3 loop reads CASSLDGLQETQYF. The CDR3 nucleotides are TGTGCCAGCAGCTTAGATGGACTCCAAGAGACCCAGTACTTC.

This rearrangement joins TRBV7-9 to TRBJ2-1; 9 nucleotides align to TRBD1. This CDR3 is 18 amino acids long. CDR1 is SEHNR, CDR2 FQNEAQ, per germline (reference sequence). V shed 5 bases, J shed 2 bases, and the junction held 13 bases outside the gene matches. CDR3 in amino acids: CASSRRVGQGSTYNEQFF. In DNA form, the CDR3 reads TGTGCCAGCAGCAGGAGGGTCGGACAGGGGAGTACCTACAATGAGCAGTTCTTC.

This chain joins TRBV2 and TRBJ2-7; maybe TRBD1 (5 bases). Germline loops: CDR1 SNHLY, CDR2 FYNNEI. CDR3 length equals 14 residues. V was clipped by 6 bases and J by 7 bases, with 19 bases between them. CDR3 loop: CASRARAPPGEQYF. The CDR3 nucleotides read TGTGCCAGCAGGGCCAGGGCACCCCCTGGGGAGCAGTACTTC.

This clone was detected once. Germline and junction disagree at one end, which may indicate a read error. J is TRBJ2-7 and V is TRBV28; D is tentatively TRBD1 or TRBD2 (5 bases each). The germline V gene has CDR1 MDHEN and CDR2 SYDVKM. The CDR3 spans 12 residues. CDR3 residues: CVSRASGYEQYF. In DNA, the CDR3 is TGTGTCAGCAGGGCGTCGGGGTACGAGCAGTACTTC.

V and J are TRBV1 and TRBJ1-2. TRBV1 corresponds to a pseudogene. The CDR3 runs to 18 residues. CDR3 coding DNA: TGCACCAGCAGCCACGTTACCCCTCCTAGAGTGAGGCTCCGTGGCTACACCTTC. It translates to CTSSHVTPPRVRLRGYTF.

This clone was picked up one time. Other DNA sequences in this specimen translate into the identical CDR3. The chain uses TRBV12-3 or TRBV12-4 and TRBJ1-2; 7 positions match TRBD1. Germline trimming cut 6 bases from V and 2 bases from J; bases unmatched to any gene: 3. The CDR3 totals 13 residues. The chain's CDR3 is CASRLTGNYGYTF. CDR3 DNA: TGTGCCAGCAGGTTGACAGGGAACTATGGCTACACCTTC.

This clone was detected a few times. The V call is TRBV7-3, the J call TRBJ2-3; 14 bases line up with TRBD2. The V gene's germline CDR1 is SGHTA and CDR2 FQGTGA. This CDR3 spans 20 amino acids. The ends lost 1 base at V and 4 bases at J; junction bases unmatched: 13. This CDR3 is CASSLKTSGRAISPPDTQYF. Written as DNA, the CDR3 is TGTGCCAGCAGCTTAAAGACTAGCGGGAGGGCTATCAGTCCCCCAGATACGCAGTATTTT.

V and J are TRBV5-1 and TRBJ2-5; 11 bases agree with TRBD2. The V segment lost 2 bases and the J segment 2 bases; nucleotides outside the gene matches: 2. The CDR3 runs 15 residues. Germline V gene sequence: CDR1 SGHRS, CDR2 YFSETQ. CDR3 residues: CASSFTSGRQETQYF. CDR3 nucleotides: TGCGCCAGCAGCTTCACTAGCGGGAGACAAGAGACCCAGTACTTC.

This chain connects TRBV28 to TRBJ2-2; TRBD2 might be the D (6 bases). V lost 1 base, J lost 7 bases, and 19 bases lay in between. The CDR3 has 17 residues. The germline V gene has CDR1 MDHEN and CDR2 SYDVKM. For the CDR3, the DNA is TGTGCCAGCAGTTTATATTCTTTGGGGCGGGGAGTCGGGGAGCTGTTTTTT. Protein sequence: CASSLYSLGRGVGELFF.

This clone was detected only a few times. This chain links TRBV21-1 with TRBJ1-5; the table gives TRBD1 as D, unverified against the DNA. TRBV21-1 is noted as a pseudogene. The CDR3 is made up of 14 amino acids. The DNA of the CDR3 is TGTGCCAGCAGCAAAAACCAGGGGTGGCAGCCCCAGCATTTT. It encodes CASSKNQGWQPQHF.

The V gene is TRBV18, the J gene TRBJ2-7; 9 bases match TRBD1. This CDR3 region has 12 residues. V was clipped by 4 bases and J by 8 bases; unmatched bases: 3. The germline V gene encodes CDR1 KGHSH and CDR2 LQKENI. In DNA, the CDR3 is TGTGCCAGCTCACGCGGGACAGGGCAGCAGTACTTC. Translation gives CASSRGTGQQYF.

The chain recombines TRBV5-8 with TRBJ2-1, with 12 bases fitting TRBD2. Germline V CDR1 and CDR2: SGHTS, YDEGEE. The V gene end was trimmed by 0 bases and the J gene end by 4 bases; junction bases not matched to a gene: 5. This CDR3 region has 17 residues. The DNA for the CDR3 is TGTGCCAGCAGCTTGGTACTAGCGGGAGGCCTATACAATGAGCAGTTCTTC. This encodes CASSLVLAGGLYNEQFF. The complete variable domain, with remaining parts taken from reference TRBV5-8 and TRBJ2-1, reads EAGVTQSPTHLIKTRGQQATLRCSPISGHTSVYWYQQALGLGLQFLLWYDEGEERNRGNFPPRFSGRQFPNYSSELNVNALELEDSALYLCASSLVLAGGLYNEQFFGPGTRLTVL.

The chain combines TRBV28 with TRBJ2-1; 9 bases agree with TRBD1. This CDR3 comprises 14 residues. Germline V gene sequence: CDR1 MDHEN, CDR2 SYDVKM. Trimming removed 5 bases from V and 1 base from J; junction bases left unmatched: 0. The CDR3 region is CASSGQGSYNEQFF. CDR3 DNA sequence: TGTGCCAGCAGTGGACAGGGGTCCTACAATGAGCAGTTCTTC.

This clone showed up just once. The rearrangement uses TRBV5-1 and TRBJ2-3; tentatively, D is TRBD1 (8 bases). The V gene lost 6 bases and the J gene lost 4 bases, with 24 bases spanning the gap. CDR1 and CDR2 (germline): SGHRS, YFSETQ. The CDR3 extends over 17 amino acids. The DNA for the CDR3 is TGCGCCAGCAACCCCGGGACAGGCGGGGGAGGCGCAGATACGCAGTATTTT. Protein sequence: CASNPGTGGGGADTQYF.

The chain uses TRBV5-6 and TRBJ2-5; D remains unclear. The CDR3 sequence is 14 residues long. The V end lost 0 bases, the J end lost 0 bases, and 6 bases lay between the germline ends. Germline values: CDR1 SGHDT, CDR2 YYEEEE. In nucleotides, the CDR3 is TGTGCCAGCAGCTTGGGGCGGTACCAAGAGACCCAGTACTTC. Its translation is CASSLGRYQETQYF.

V and J are TRBV3-1 (or the pseudogene TRBV3-2) and TRBJ2-3, with D perhaps TRBD2 (7 bases). Germline loops: CDR1 LGHDT, CDR2 YNNKEL (reference sequence). The V and J ends lost 3 bases and 4 bases respectively, with 11 bases between them. This CDR3 has 14 residues. CDR3 bases: TGTGCCAGCAGCCAGGCGGGGGCGGCAGATACGCAGTATTTT. Protein product: CASSQAGAADTQYF.

V usage is TRBV2 and J usage is TRBJ2-1, with 10 nucleotides matching TRBD1. From germline, CDR1 is SNHLY and CDR2 FYNNEI. J gave up 4 bases and V 4 bases, and 10 bases lay outside the gene matches. The CDR3 has 17 amino acids. The CDR3 here is CASSGGSGTGDYNEQFF. The CDR3 bases are TGTGCCAGCAGTGGCGGATCCGGGACAGGGGATTACAATGAGCAGTTCTTC.

CDR3 sequence (DNA): TGTGCCAGCAGCTTAGAACTCGGTGAAGCTTTCTTT. It yields the protein CASSLELGEAFF. The V gene is TRBV7-2, the J gene TRBJ1-1; D is undetermined. CDR1 SGHTA and CDR2 FQGNSA come from the germline V gene. CDR3 length: 12 amino acids. Trimming pared 1 base from V and 7 bases from J, leaving 7 bases between.

The chain employs TRBV11-2 and TRBJ1-1; possibly TRBD1 for D (5 bases). Germline CDR1 reads SGHAT; CDR2 reads FQNNGV. The CDR3 has 13 amino acids. V was pared by 5 bases and J by 1 base, with 8 bases between. CDR3 DNA sequence: TGTGCCAGCAGCCGGACACAGAACACTGAAGCTTTCTTT. It codes for CASSRTQNTEAFF.

This clone was detected only a few times. The genes are TRBV7-2 and TRBJ2-5, with TRBD2 matching 13 bases. CDR1 is SGHTA and CDR2 is FQGNSA in the germline V gene. Trimming took 5 bases from V and 1 from J; bases not matched to a gene: 7. There are 17 residues in the CDR3. The CDR3 DNA reads as TGTGCCAGCAGCCCGAGGGGACTAGCGGGGACCCAAGAGACCCAGTACTTC. It is translated as CASSPRGLAGTQETQYF.

J is TRBJ2-5 and V is TRBV7-9; 10 positions agree with TRBD2. V lost 1 base and J lost 5; bases outside the gene matches: 10. The CDR3 extends over 17 amino acids. The germline gives CDR1 SEHNR, CDR2 FQNEAQ (reference sequence). The CDR3 nucleotides read TGTGCCAGCAGCTTAGTGTCTAGCGGGGGCCACGGGGAGACCCAGTACTTC. It translates to CASSLVSSGGHGETQYF. Supplemented by reference TRBV7-9 and TRBJ2-5, the full variable domain reads DTGVSQNPRHKITKRGQNVTFRCDPISEHNRLYWYRQTLGQGPEFLTYFQNEAQLEKSRLLSDRFSAERPKGSFSTLEIQRTEQGDSAMYLCASSLVSSGGHGETQYFGPGTRLLVL.

The chain recombines TRBV7-3 with TRBJ2-1; 13 bases align to TRBD2. Per the germline V gene, CDR1 is SGHTA and CDR2 is FQGTGA. The CDR3 covers 16 residues. J was trimmed by 10 bases and V by 5 bases; bases with no gene match: 11. In DNA, the CDR3 is TGTGCCAGCAGCACCCTAGGACTAGCGGGAGAGGAGGAGCAGTTCTTC. Translating it yields CASSTLGLAGEEEQFF.

This rearrangement joins TRBV28 to TRBJ2-7, with a tentative D call TRBD1 (6 bases). The CDR3 totals 14 residues. From germline, CDR1 is MDHEN and CDR2 SYDVKM. Between the trimmed V and J ends, which lost 1 base and 5 bases, there was a span of 12 bases. The CDR3 sequence is CASSLLTGFNEQYF. CDR3 DNA sequence: TGTGCCAGCAGTTTATTGACAGGTTTCAACGAGCAGTACTTC.

The CDR3 DNA reads TGTGCCAGCAGCTTAGTGGTGGGAGATGAGCAGTTCTTC. The encoded protein is CASSLVVGDEQFF. The V call is TRBV11-2, the J call TRBJ2-1, with D possibly TRBD2 on 5 matching bases. Trimming stripped 1 base from V and 8 bases from J, with 9 bases between. Germline V gives CDR1 SGHAT, CDR2 FQNNGV. CDR3 size: 13 residues.

V usage is TRBV11-3 and J usage is TRBJ2-2; 11 bases fit TRBD2. CDR1 is SGHNT, CDR2 YENEEA, per germline. This CDR3 has 16 amino acids. With V trimmed by 6 bases and J by 5 bases, 8 bases remained unmatched. CDR3 sequence reads: CASRATSGSWTGELFF. CDR3 nucleotide sequence: TGTGCCAGCAGGGCTACTAGCGGGAGTTGGACCGGGGAGCTGTTTTTT. The full variable domain, with the rest looked up from reference TRBV11-3 and TRBJ2-2, is EAGVVQSPRYKIIEKKQPVAFWCNPISGHNTLYWYLQNLGQGPELLIRYENEEAVDDSQLPKDRFSAERLKGVDSTLKIQPAELGDSAVYLCASRATSGSWTGELFFGEGSRLTVL.

The chain employs TRBV11-2 and TRBJ2-1; 9 nucleotides agree with TRBD1. With V trimmed by 4 bases and J by 8 bases, 12 bases remained unmatched. CDR1 and CDR2 (germline): SGHAT, FQNNGV. CDR3 length equals 16 residues. This chain's CDR3 is CASSSGTGLRIHEQFF. Here the CDR3 DNA reads TGTGCCAGCAGCTCGGGGACAGGGTTAAGAATCCATGAGCAGTTCTTC.